One T cell receptor (beta chain) is described in this entry. Generated by immunoSEQ multiplex PCR, the TCRdb table keeps only in-frame clones and is missing some. The sample carries 55,000 to 75,000 clones, 91% recorded once. V was cut by 7 bases and J by 3 bases, with 15 bases left in between. Germline V CDR1 and CDR2: SQVTM, ANQGSEA. The length of the CDR3 is 13 residues. This entry is derived from a study of T cell changes during pregnancy in multiple sclerosis. This TCR was recovered from a female donor in good health, enrolled as a control in a pregnancy study. The gene calls are TRBV29-1 and TRBJ1-1; D unclear. The sample was peripheral blood, taken in the third trimester of pregnancy. In DNA, the CDR3 is TGCAGCGCCCATGCGGGTGGGGACACTGAAGCTTTCTTT. Protein: CSAHAGGDTEAFF.